This T cell receptor beta chain is drawn from a study of T cells in Graves' hyperthyroidism and ophthalmopathy. Concerning this clonotype: Its antigen remains unknown.

There were TCR beta CDR3 regions amplified from RNA transcripts. The HTBI primer set was used in a first-round RT-PCR of the TCR CDR3. TCRdb itself ran the multiplex PCR reads through MiXCR, one entry per CDR3 protein. This repertoire shows about 500,000 distinct CDR3 sequences, approximately 49% found once; its top ten account for around 47%. Study observations and caveats: The model foresaw ophthalmopathy a median roughly 6.3 months prior to onset. Most thyroid-expanded clonotypes above 0.001 were also found in blood.

V was trimmed by 7 bases and J by 11 bases, leaving 33 bases between them. Germline assignment: CDR1 MDHEN and CDR2 SYDVKM. The length of the CDR3 is 18 residues. This receptor was obtained from an adult woman with Graves' disease, either hyperthyroidism or ophthalmopathy (not recorded which). This rearrangement joins TRBV28 to TRBJ1-5; no clear D gene. Source material: peripheral blood or thyroid tissue (not recorded which). DNA for the CDR3: TGTGCCAGCACCGAGAATGAGGTCCTAGCGGGTTACCAAGAGACCCAGCATTTT. Its translation: CASTENEVLAGYQETQHF.